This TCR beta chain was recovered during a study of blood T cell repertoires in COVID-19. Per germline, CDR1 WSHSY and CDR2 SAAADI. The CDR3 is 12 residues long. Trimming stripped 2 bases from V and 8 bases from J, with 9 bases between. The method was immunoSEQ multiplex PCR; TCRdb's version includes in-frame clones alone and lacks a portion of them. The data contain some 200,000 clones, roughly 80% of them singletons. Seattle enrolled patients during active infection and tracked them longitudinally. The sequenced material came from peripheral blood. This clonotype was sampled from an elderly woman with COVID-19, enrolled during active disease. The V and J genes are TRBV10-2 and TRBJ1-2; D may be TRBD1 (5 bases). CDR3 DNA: TGCGCCAGCAGTGAGGCTCAGGGAGGCTACACCTTC. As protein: CASSEAQGGYTF.